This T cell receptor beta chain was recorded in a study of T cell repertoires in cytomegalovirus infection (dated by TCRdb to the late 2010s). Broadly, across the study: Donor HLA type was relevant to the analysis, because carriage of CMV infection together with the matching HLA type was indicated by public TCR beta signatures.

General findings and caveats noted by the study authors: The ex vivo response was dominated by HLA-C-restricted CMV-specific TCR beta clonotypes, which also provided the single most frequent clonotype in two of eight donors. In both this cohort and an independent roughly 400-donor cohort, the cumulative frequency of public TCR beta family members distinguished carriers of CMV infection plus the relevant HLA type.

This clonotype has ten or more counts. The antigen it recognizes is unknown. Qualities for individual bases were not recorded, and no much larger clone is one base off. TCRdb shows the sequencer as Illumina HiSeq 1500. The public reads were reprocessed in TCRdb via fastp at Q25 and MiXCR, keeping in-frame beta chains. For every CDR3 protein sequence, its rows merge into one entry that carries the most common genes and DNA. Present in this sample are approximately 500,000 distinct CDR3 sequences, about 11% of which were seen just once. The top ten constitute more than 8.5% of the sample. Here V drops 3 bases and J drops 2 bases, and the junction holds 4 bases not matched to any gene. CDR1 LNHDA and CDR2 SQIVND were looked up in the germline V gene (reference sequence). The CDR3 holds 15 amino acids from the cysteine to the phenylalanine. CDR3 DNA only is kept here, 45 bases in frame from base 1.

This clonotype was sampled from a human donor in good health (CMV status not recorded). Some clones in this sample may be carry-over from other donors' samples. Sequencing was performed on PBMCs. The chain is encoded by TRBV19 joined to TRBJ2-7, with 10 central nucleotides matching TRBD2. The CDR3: CASSITSGVAYEQYF. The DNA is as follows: TGTGCCAGTAGTATCACTAGCGGGGTGGCCTACGAGCAGTACTTC.